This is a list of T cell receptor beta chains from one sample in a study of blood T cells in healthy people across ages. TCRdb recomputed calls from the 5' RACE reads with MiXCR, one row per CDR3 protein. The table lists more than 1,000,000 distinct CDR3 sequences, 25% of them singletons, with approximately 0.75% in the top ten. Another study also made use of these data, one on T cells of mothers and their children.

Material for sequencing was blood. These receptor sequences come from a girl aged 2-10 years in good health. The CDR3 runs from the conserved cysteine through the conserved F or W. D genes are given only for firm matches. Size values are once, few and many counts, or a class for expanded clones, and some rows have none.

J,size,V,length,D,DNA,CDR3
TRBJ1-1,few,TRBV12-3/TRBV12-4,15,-,TGTGCCAGCAGTTCCCGGGACGGGATGAACACTGAAGCTTTCTTT,CASSSRDGMNTEAFF
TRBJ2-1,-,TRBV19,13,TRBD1,TGTGCCAGCCGGGACAGCCGCCTCGATGAGCAGTTCTTC,CASRDSRLDEQFF
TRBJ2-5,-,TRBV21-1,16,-,TGTGCCAGCAGCAAAGTAGAGGGGACAGCTCAGGAGACCCAGTACTTC,CASSKVEGTAQETQYF
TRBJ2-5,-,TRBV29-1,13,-,TGCAGCGTGCGAGGGGTGTTCCAAGAGACCCAGTACTTC,CSVRGVFQETQYF
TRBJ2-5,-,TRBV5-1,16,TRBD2,TGCGCCAGCAGCGGCGGGCCGGGACTAGCGTCGGAGACCCAGTACTTC,CASSGGPGLASETQYF
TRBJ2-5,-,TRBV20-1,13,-,TGCAGTGCTCCTCCGGGGCCTCAAGAGACCCAGTACTTC,CSAPPGPQETQYF
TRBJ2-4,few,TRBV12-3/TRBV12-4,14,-,TGTGCCAGCAGTTTTGGGGGCGCCAAAAACATTCAGTACTTC,CASSFGGAKNIQYF
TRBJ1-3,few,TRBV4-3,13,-,TGCGCCAGCAGCCAAGCTTTGACTGACACCATATATTTT,CASSQALTDTIYF
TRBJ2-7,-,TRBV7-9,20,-,TGTGCCAGCAGCATTCGGCCCATGACAGGTCCGATCAATGGGCGGAATGAGCAGTACTTC,CASSIRPMTGPINGRNEQYF
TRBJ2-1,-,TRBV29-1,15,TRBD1,TGCAGCGTTGAAACTACCGGGACAGCGGAATATGAGCAGTTCTTC,CSVETTGTAEYEQFF
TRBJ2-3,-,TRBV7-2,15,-,TGTGCCAGCAGCTTAGCGCTTCAGTCCACAGATACGCAGTATTTT,CASSLALQSTDTQYF
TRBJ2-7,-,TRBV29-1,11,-,TGCAGCGTCGGGTACGAATTGGTGGAGTTCTTC,CSVGYELVEFF
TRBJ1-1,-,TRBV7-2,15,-,TGTGCCAGCAGCAACACACAGGGCCTGAACACTGAAGCTTTCTTT,CASSNTQGLNTEAFF
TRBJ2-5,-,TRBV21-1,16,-,TGTGCCAGCAGCTCCCAAAAGGGCAGGGGTAGAAAGACCCAGTACTTC,CASSSQKGRGRKTQYF
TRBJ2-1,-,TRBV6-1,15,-,TGTGCCAGCAGTGAAGCGAGTGGCTCCTACAATGAGCAGCTCTTC,CASSEASGSYNEQLF
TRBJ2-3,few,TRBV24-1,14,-,TGTGCCACCCAAATGACTGACAGACCAGATACGCAGTATTTT,CATQMTDRPDTQYF
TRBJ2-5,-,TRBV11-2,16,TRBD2,TGTGCCAGCAGCTTAGCCACTAGCGGGGGTGGAGAGACCCAGTACTTC,CASSLATSGGGETQYF
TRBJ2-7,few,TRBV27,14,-,TGTGCCAGCAGTTTATTCTGGACTGCCTACGAGCAGTACTTC,CASSLFWTAYEQYF
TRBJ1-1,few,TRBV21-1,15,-,TGTGCCAGCAGCAAGAGGGGGCGACCGAACACTGAAGCTTTCTTT,CASSKRGRPNTEAFF
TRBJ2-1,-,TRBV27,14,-,TGTGCCAGCACCCTAGTGGGGTCGGGGGATGAGCAGTTCTTC,CASTLVGSGDEQFF
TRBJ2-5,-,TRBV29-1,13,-,TGCAGCGTTGTTATGCGGCTTCAAGAGACCCAGTACTTC,CSVVMRLQETQYF
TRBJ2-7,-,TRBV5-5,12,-,TGTGCCAGCAGCTTGGACGTCCTCGAGCAGTACTTC,CASSLDVLEQYF
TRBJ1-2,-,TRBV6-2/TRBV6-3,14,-,TGTGCCAGCAGACCCCAAGGAAACTCCTATGGCTACACCTTC,CASRPQGNSYGYTF
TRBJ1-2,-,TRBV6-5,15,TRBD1,TGTGCCAGCAGTTACTACGGGACAGGCCCCTATGGCTACACCTTC,CASSYYGTGPYGYTF
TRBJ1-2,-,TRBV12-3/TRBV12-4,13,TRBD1,TGTGCCAGCAGTTCGACCGGGACAGATGGCTACACCTTC,CASSSTGTDGYTF
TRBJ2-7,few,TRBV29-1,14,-,TGCAGCGCTATAGTCAGGACAAGTAGGCCCGAGCAGTACTTC,CSAIVRTSRPEQYF
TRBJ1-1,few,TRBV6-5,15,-,TGTGCCAGCAGTTACGATCTCGGACGGAACACTGAAGCTTTCTTT,CASSYDLGRNTEAFF
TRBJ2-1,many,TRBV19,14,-,TGTGCCAGTTCTACAAGAGGGACCTACAATGAGCAGTTCTTC,CASSTRGTYNEQFF
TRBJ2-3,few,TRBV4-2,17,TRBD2,TGTGCCAGCAGCCAAGATATTAGCGGGGTTAGCACAGATACGCAGTATTTT,CASSQDISGVSTDTQYF
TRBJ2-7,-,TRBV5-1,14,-,TGCGCCAGCAGCTTGGAGACTCTTTTCTACGAGCAGTACTTC,CASSLETLFYEQYF
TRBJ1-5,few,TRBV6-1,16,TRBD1,TGTGCCAGCATAGCTAGGACAGGGGGTCTCTACGGGCCCCAGCATTTT,CASIARTGGLYGPQHF
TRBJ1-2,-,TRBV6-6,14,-,TGTGCCAGCAGCCGGGGGGGGATCGACTATGGCTACACCTTC,CASSRGGIDYGYTF
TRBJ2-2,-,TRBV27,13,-,TGTGCCAGCAGTTCAATGGCCACCGGGGAGCTGTTTTTT,CASSSMATGELFF
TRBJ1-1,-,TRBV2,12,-,TGTGCCAGCAATCTATTTAACACTGAAGCTTTCTTT,CASNLFNTEAFF
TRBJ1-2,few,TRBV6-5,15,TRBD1,TGTGCCAGCAGAACGATCGGACAGGGGGCAGGTGGCTACACCTTC,CASRTIGQGAGGYTF
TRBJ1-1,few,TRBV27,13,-,TGTGCCAGCAGTTTCGGAGGTGTCACTGAAGCTTTCTTT,CASSFGGVTEAFF
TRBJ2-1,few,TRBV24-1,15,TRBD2,TGTGCCACCAGTGAGGGGACTAGCGGAGAGAATGAGCAGTTCTTC,CATSEGTSGENEQFF
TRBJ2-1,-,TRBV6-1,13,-,TGTGCCAGCAGAATGGAAGGCTACAATGAGCAGTTCTTC,CASRMEGYNEQFF
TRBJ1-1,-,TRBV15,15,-,TGTGCCACCAGCAGAACGGGACGGATGAACACTGAAGCTTTCTTT,CATSRTGRMNTEAFF
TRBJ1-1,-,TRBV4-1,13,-,TGCGCCAGCAGATTTCAGGGAAACACTGAAGCTTTCTTT,CASRFQGNTEAFF
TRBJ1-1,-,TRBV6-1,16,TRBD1,TGTGCCAGCAGTGAAGATTGGGACAGTATGAACACTGAAGCTTTCTTT,CASSEDWDSMNTEAFF